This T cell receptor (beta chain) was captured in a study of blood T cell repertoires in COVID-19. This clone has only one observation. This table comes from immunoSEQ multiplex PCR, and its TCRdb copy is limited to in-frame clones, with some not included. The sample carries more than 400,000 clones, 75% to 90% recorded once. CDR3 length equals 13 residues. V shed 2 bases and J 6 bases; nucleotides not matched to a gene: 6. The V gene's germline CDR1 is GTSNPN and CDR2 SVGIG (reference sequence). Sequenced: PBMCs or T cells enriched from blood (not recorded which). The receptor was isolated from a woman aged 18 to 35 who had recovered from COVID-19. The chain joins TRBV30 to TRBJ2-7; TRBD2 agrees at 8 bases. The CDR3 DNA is TGTGCCTGGAGTTCCGGGAGGGGAGGCGAGCAGTACTTC. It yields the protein CAWSSGRGGEQYF.